This T cell receptor (beta chain) was recorded in a study of blood T cell repertoires in COVID-19. Study summary: The samples span acute and convalescent COVID-19 from the United States, Italy and Spain.

The junction had 7 bases not matched to a gene; V was cut back by 6 bases and J by 7 bases. The CDR3 contains 13 residues. Per germline, CDR1 SNHLY and CDR2 FYNNEI. In the authors' methods: Reference gene primers were amplified, and this amplification served to estimate nucleated cell counts. Using immunoSEQ multiplex PCR, the repertoire was profiled, and TCRdb retains in-frame clones only, with some absent. From that table come the V and J calls and clone size; the DNA was used to work out D and trimming. Of hundreds of thousands of clones in the sample, about 83% are singletons; the top ten hold about 8.1%. This clone was detected a few times.

The sample taken for sequencing was peripheral blood. This chain links TRBV2 with TRBJ1-1; 8 bases map to TRBD1. The sequence was obtained from a woman in her fifties or sixties with acute or convalescent COVID-19. The chain's CDR3 is CASREDRVGEAFF. Written as DNA, the CDR3 is TGTGCCAGCAGAGAGGACAGGGTGGGTGAAGCTTTCTTT.